This entry features one T cell receptor beta chain sequence. There is no known antigen for this receptor. Base qualities are not recorded, but no much larger clone differs from it by a single base. The library was obtained by the immunoSEQ multiplex PCR assay. RNA was extracted from all samples and reverse transcribed into cDNA, which served as template for TCR sequencing. First-strand cDNA was synthesized using SuperScript III with a 2:1 mix of oligo-dT and random hexamers. A synthetic immune receptor repertoire was used to assess amplification bias, and residual bias was removed computationally. Per the authors' processing: After raw reads were preprocessed to remove errors, the CDR3 was defined following IMGT conventions as running from the conserved cysteine to phenylalanine. To get clonality, Shannon entropy was normalized by log2 of the number of productive unique TCRs and the result was subtracted from 1. CD4 or CD8 identity of scalp clones was inferred by cross-referencing scalp TCRbeta sequences with sorted blood CD4 and CD8 repertoires. The immuneACCESS repertoire file appears here via TCRdb, limited to in-frame rearrangements. These files lack a portion of the clones; in checked studies, under half of the deficit traces to unresolved V genes, and the cause of the others is not known. Clone size and V and J calls were adopted from that table, with D and trimming inferred from the DNA. Here the sample has roughly 130,000 clones; around 60% occur a single time. Clones ranked in the top ten supply 4.5% to 5.5% of the sample.

The sample comes from a study of CD8+ T cells in alopecia areata (dated by TCRdb to 2016 to 2019). Describing the broader study: The treated patients, all with moderate-to-severe alopecia areata, were enrolled in an open-label pilot trial of oral tofacitinib given at 5 to 10 mg twice daily. Amplification of TCRbeta CDR3 regions was done by immunoSEQ multiplex PCR using 35 Vbeta forward primers and 13 Jbeta reverse primers. RNA came from the PAXgene miRNA kit for fixed scalp, the miRNeasy kit for PBMCs, and the RNeasy kit for mouse skin. Human TCRbeta sequencing covered scalp tissue and sorted CD4+ and CD8+ peripheral blood T cells from patchy and totalis/universalis alopecia areata patients and healthy controls. Clonality in the scalp was compared among normal scalp (n=4), patchy alopecia areata scalp (n=8), and alopecia totalis/universalis scalp (n=8). Patients stayed on tofacitinib for 6 to 18 months and then had 6 months of follow-up off drug so that delayed response and recurrence could be assessed. To study T cell clonal expansion in alopecia areata, the researchers applied high-throughput TCRbeta sequencing to both the C3H/HeJ mouse model and human patients. Biopsies were taken from tofacitinib-treated patients at baseline and again at 4 and 24 weeks into treatment, and several of those patients also had a later scalp biopsy. On the study overall, not on this receptor specifically: Higher clonality and more expanded CD8+ clones were observed in lesional scalp than in normal scalp, particularly in alopecia totalis/universalis, a finding suggestive of antigenic drive. Shared TCR sequences between patients were less evident than in mice, which may be partly attributable to HLA diversity in the patient population. Unlike mouse skin, which is dominated by gammadelta T cells, normal human skin has resident alphabeta T cells that are also sequenced, and this complicates analysis of the scalp TCR repertoire.

Taken from the germline V gene, the CDR1 and CDR2 loops are SGHTA and FQGNSA. Its CDR3 holds 15 amino acids, cysteine through phenylalanine. This entry keeps only the CDR3 DNA: 45 bases, framed from base 1. The germline V and J ends show losses of 4 bases and 2 bases respectively, and no gene match explains 4 bases of the junction. The intended sense of this specimen's time point label: baseline before oral tofacitinib. Peripheral blood and lesional scalp punch biopsies were obtained from patients with alopecia areata. PBMCs were separated by density centrifugation and stained for CD3, CD4 and CD8, after which CD4+ and CD8+ T cells were sorted on a FACSAria.

The sequence derives from a human donor with alopecia areata. Sequencing used CD4+ T cells sorted from blood, obtained at week 0. Recombination connected TRBV7-2 to TRBJ2-3; 9 central nucleotides agree with TRBD1. The nucleotide sequence reads as follows: TGTGCCAGCAGCTCCGGGACAGGGATCACAGATACGCAGTATTTT. This encodes CASSSGTGITDTQYF.